This is a list of T cell receptor beta chains from one sample in a study of identical twins. TCRdb independently ran MiXCR on the 5' RACE reads; one entry per CDR3 protein. The table includes about 340,000 distinct CDR3 sequences, 9% to 15% detected once. The data also belong to a second study, concerning yellow fever vaccine responses in identical twins.

Material for sequencing was CD8+ T cells sorted from blood. The receptor source for this set is a woman between 18 and 29 years old in good health. Each CDR3 is given with its conserved first and last residue. D genes are given only for firm matches. The listing skips clone size in some rows; elsewhere it reads once, few, many or a size class.

clone size: NA
D gene: NA
J gene: TRBJ1-1
V gene: TRBV28
CDR3 DNA: TGTGCCAGCACTCAGACAGACACTGAAGCTTTCTTT
CDR3 protein: CASTQTDTEAFF

clone size: NA
D gene: TRBD1
J gene: TRBJ2-5
V gene: TRBV5-4
CDR3 DNA: TGTGCCAGCAGCTTGGCCGACAGGGTTTTGTCAGAAGAGACCCAGTACTTC
CDR3 protein: CASSLADRVLSEETQYF

clone size: many
D gene: NA
J gene: TRBJ1-1
V gene: TRBV12-3/TRBV12-4
CDR3 DNA: TGTGCCAGCAGTGCCACTAACACTGAAGCTTTCTTT
CDR3 protein: CASSATNTEAFF

clone size: few
D gene: NA
J gene: TRBJ1-1
V gene: TRBV7-3
CDR3 DNA: TGTGCCAGCAGCTTAAATTTCGACACTGAAGCTTTCTTT
CDR3 protein: CASSLNFDTEAFF

clone size: NA
D gene: NA
J gene: TRBJ2-7
V gene: TRBV3-1
CDR3 DNA: TGTGCCAGCAGCCAAGACAGAGGGGCCGAGCAGTACTTC
CDR3 protein: CASSQDRGAEQYF

clone size: NA
D gene: NA
J gene: TRBJ2-7
V gene: TRBV2
CDR3 DNA: TGTGCCACCCTGAGGTTGGGGGCGCAGATCGAGCAGTACTTC
CDR3 protein: CATLRLGAQIEQYF

clone size: NA
D gene: NA
J gene: TRBJ2-3
V gene: TRBV21-1
CDR3 DNA: TGTGCCAGCATTGTCTCTACAGATACGCAGTATTTT
CDR3 protein: CASIVSTDTQYF

clone size: NA
D gene: TRBD2
J gene: TRBJ2-5
V gene: TRBV12-3/TRBV12-4
CDR3 DNA: TGTGCCAGCAGTTTCGCGGGAGAGGAGGAGACCCAGTACTTC
CDR3 protein: CASSFAGEEETQYF

clone size: few
D gene: TRBD1
J gene: TRBJ1-1
V gene: TRBV19
CDR3 DNA: TGTGCCAGTACCTCAACAGGGGGCGTCACTGAAGCTTTCTTT
CDR3 protein: CASTSTGGVTEAFF

clone size: few
D gene: NA
J gene: TRBJ2-5
V gene: TRBV11-2
CDR3 DNA: TGTGCCAGCAGCTTAGGAGCAACGGAACAAGAGACCCAGTACTTC
CDR3 protein: CASSLGATEQETQYF

clone size: NA
D gene: TRBD1
J gene: TRBJ2-7
V gene: TRBV28
CDR3 DNA: TGTGCCAGCAGTTTAGGACAGGGACTCTCCTACGAGCAGTACTTC
CDR3 protein: CASSLGQGLSYEQYF

clone size: few
D gene: NA
J gene: TRBJ1-1
V gene: TRBV14
CDR3 DNA: TGTGCCAGCAGCCAACGGTACAGGGAAGCTTTCTTT
CDR3 protein: CASSQRYREAFF

clone size: many
D gene: NA
J gene: TRBJ2-1
V gene: TRBV29-1
CDR3 DNA: TGCAGCGTTCGGGGCGGAGATATCTACAATGAGCAGTTCTTC
CDR3 protein: CSVRGGDIYNEQFF

clone size: NA
D gene: TRBD1
J gene: TRBJ2-3
V gene: TRBV6-4
CDR3 DNA: TGTGCCAGCGGAACAGGGGGCCACGATACGCAGTATTTT
CDR3 protein: CASGTGGHDTQYF

clone size: NA
D gene: NA
J gene: TRBJ2-4
V gene: TRBV4-1
CDR3 DNA: TGCGCCAGCAGCCAACCCAAACAGGGAGGCAAAAACATTCAGTACTTC
CDR3 protein: CASSQPKQGGKNIQYF

clone size: many
D gene: NA
J gene: TRBJ2-3
V gene: TRBV6-1
CDR3 DNA: TGTGCCAGCAGGTTCATGGTTGACACAGATACGCAGTATTTT
CDR3 protein: CASRFMVDTDTQYF

clone size: few
D gene: NA
J gene: TRBJ2-1
V gene: TRBV13
CDR3 DNA: TGTGCCAGCAGCTTAGAGTCAGGCGATACCATAAACAATGAGCAGTTCTTC
CDR3 protein: CASSLESGDTINNEQFF

clone size: few
D gene: TRBD2
J gene: TRBJ2-1
V gene: TRBV7-8
CDR3 DNA: TGTGCCAGCAGCCCTTTGGAGCGGGAGAACAATGAGCAGTTCTTC
CDR3 protein: CASSPLERENNEQFF

clone size: many
D gene: TRBD1
J gene: TRBJ1-2
V gene: TRBV12-3/TRBV12-4
CDR3 DNA: TGTGCCAGCAGACGGACAGGGATTAGCTATGGCTACACCTTC
CDR3 protein: CASRRTGISYGYTF

clone size: many
D gene: TRBD1
J gene: TRBJ2-1
V gene: TRBV7-9
CDR3 DNA: TGTGCCAGCTCACTCGGACAGGGGGCGCGTAATGAGCAGTTCTTC
CDR3 protein: CASSLGQGARNEQFF

clone size: NA
D gene: NA
J gene: TRBJ2-5
V gene: TRBV3-1
CDR3 DNA: TGTGCCAGCAGCCAAGACCGGGGCAGGGCCCAAGAGACCCAGTACTTC
CDR3 protein: CASSQDRGRAQETQYF

clone size: few
D gene: NA
J gene: TRBJ2-2
V gene: TRBV12-3/TRBV12-4
CDR3 DNA: TGTGCCAGCAGTTTAGTTCTCCCGAGCACCGGGGAGCTGTTTTTT
CDR3 protein: CASSLVLPSTGELFF

clone size: NA
D gene: NA
J gene: TRBJ1-6
V gene: TRBV27
CDR3 DNA: TGTGCCAGCAGCTCCACGGGGGAGGGGAGGGGATCACCCCTCCACTTT
CDR3 protein: CASSSTGEGRGSPLHF

clone size: NA
D gene: TRBD1
J gene: TRBJ2-3
V gene: TRBV29-1
CDR3 DNA: TGCAGCGCACGGGGCGACAGGGCTAGCACAGATACGCAGTATTTT
CDR3 protein: CSARGDRASTDTQYF

clone size: few
D gene: NA
J gene: TRBJ2-3
V gene: TRBV3-1
CDR3 DNA: TGTGCCAGCAGCCCCCTAGCGCCTCTTTCTTTCGATACGCAGTATTTT
CDR3 protein: CASSPLAPLSFDTQYF

clone size: many
D gene: NA
J gene: TRBJ2-3
V gene: TRBV11-2
CDR3 DNA: TGTGCCAGCAGCTTAGCGGGGTTAAGCACAGATACGCAGTATTTT
CDR3 protein: CASSLAGLSTDTQYF